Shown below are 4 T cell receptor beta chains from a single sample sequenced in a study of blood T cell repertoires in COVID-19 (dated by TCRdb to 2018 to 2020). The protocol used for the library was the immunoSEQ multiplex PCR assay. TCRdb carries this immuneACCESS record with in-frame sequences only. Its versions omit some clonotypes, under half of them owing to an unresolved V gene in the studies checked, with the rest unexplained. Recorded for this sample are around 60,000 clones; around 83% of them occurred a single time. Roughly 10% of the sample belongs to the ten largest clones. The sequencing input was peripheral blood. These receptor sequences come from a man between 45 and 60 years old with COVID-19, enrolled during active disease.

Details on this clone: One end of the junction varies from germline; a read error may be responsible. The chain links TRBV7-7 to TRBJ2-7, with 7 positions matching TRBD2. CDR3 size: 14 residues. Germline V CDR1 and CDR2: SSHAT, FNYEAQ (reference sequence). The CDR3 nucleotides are TGTGCTAGCAGCTTAAATCTAGCGGACTACGAGCAGTACTTC. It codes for CASSLNLADYEQYF.

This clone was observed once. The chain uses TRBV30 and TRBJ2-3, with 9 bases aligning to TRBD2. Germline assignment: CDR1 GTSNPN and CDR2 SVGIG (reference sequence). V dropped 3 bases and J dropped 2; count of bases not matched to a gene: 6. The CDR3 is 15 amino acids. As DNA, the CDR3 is TGTGCCTGGAGCGCGGGACTAGCATCCACAGATACGCAGTATTTT. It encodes CAWSAGLASTDTQYF.

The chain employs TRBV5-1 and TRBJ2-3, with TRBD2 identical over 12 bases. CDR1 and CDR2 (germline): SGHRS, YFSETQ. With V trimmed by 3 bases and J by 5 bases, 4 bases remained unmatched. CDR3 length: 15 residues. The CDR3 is CASSWTSGNVDTQYF. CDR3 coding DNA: TGCGCCAGCAGCTGGACTAGCGGGAACGTAGATACGCAGTATTTT.

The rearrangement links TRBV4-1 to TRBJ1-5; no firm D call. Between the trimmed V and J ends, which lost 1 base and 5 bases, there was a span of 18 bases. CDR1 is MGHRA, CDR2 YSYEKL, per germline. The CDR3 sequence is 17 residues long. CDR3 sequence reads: CASSQGAGPPSDQPQHF. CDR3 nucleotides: TGCGCCAGCAGCCAAGGCGCTGGCCCACCGAGCGATCAGCCCCAGCATTTT.